This is a list of T cell receptor beta chains from one sample in a study of blood T cell repertoires in COVID-19. Sequenced by immunoSEQ multiplex PCR; TCRdb stores in-frame clones only, minus some. The sample yields 250,000 or so clones, approximately 86% seen once. Sequenced sample: PBMCs or T cells enriched from blood (not recorded which). These receptor sequences come from a woman younger than 30 who had recovered from COVID-19. Each CDR3 is given without its conserved first and last residue. Clone size appears in some rows only: once, few, many, or a class for an expanded clone.

size | J | V | CDR3
NA | TRBJ2-1 | TRBV18 | ASSLAGSREQF
NA | TRBJ1-3 | TRBV29-1 | SVPGAGNTIY
NA | TRBJ2-2 | TRBV10-2 | ATLVGGRGNTGELF
NA | TRBJ2-7 | TRBV19 | ASSLRQGGYEQY
NA | TRBJ1-1 | TRBV12-3/TRBV12-4 | ASQWPGNTEAF
NA | TRBJ1-1 | TRBV5-6 | ASSVVGSTSASTEAF
NA | TRBJ2-1 | TRBV28 | ASSLPAGSYNEQF
NA | TRBJ2-7 | TRBV19 | ASSIGDRYEQY
NA | TRBJ2-7 | TRBV5-1 | ASSSETPGRQGVPYEQY
NA | TRBJ2-5 | TRBV11-3 | ASSGITGASGQETQY
NA | TRBJ2-5 | TRBV10-1 | ASSDYGQMETQY
NA | TRBJ2-7 | TRBV3-1/TRBV3-2 | ASSLGVSRPSYEQY
NA | TRBJ1-4 | TRBV19 | ASSPDSHNEKLF
NA | TRBJ1-2 | TRBV28 | ASSSSTRGGYT
NA | TRBJ2-1 | TRBV7-2 | ASSLVTAGGITEQF
NA | TRBJ1-5 | TRBV5-1 | ASSLGLAGQPQH
NA | TRBJ2-5 | TRBV28 | ASSLSLLAGQETQY
once | TRBJ2-1 | TRBV18 | ASSPPNSGGQYEQF
NA | TRBJ2-4 | TRBV5-1 | ASSYSGIEENIQY
once | TRBJ2-2 | TRBV28 | ASDRRLAMSTGELF
NA | TRBJ1-1 | TRBV15 | ATSPSDRVGAF
NA | TRBJ1-3 | TRBV4-3 | ASSQGYRGLGNTIY
NA | TRBJ2-7 | TRBV13 | ASSPQGQGPSYEQY
NA | TRBJ2-7 | TRBV10-3 | AISTGQDYYEQY
once | TRBJ1-1 | TRBV7-2 | ASSPHGGTGYTEAF
once | TRBJ1-2 | TRBV30 | AWSPGTGDSSYT
NA | TRBJ2-3 | TRBV19 | ASSNPGGAVDTQY
NA | TRBJ2-7 | TRBV7-2 | ASSYTSGGLNEQY
NA | TRBJ1-1 | TRBV12-3/TRBV12-4 | ASRATMNTEAF
NA | TRBJ1-5 | TRBV25-1 | ASSLRGNQPQH
few | TRBJ2-5 | TRBV7-2 | ASSPGLAVMYQETQY
NA | TRBJ1-4 | TRBV27 | APATNEKLF
once | TRBJ1-1 | TRBV27 | ASSRQGSGSEAF
NA | TRBJ1-5 | TRBV11-2 | ASSQIQGVGRNQPQH
NA | TRBJ2-1 | TRBV27 | ASSLRLGFNNEQF
once | TRBJ2-5 | TRBV7-9 | ASRLSGKGSETQY
NA | TRBJ2-5 | TRBV30 | AGDRVWETQY
NA | TRBJ2-7 | TRBV5-1 | ASSLPLSSGRDEQY
NA | TRBJ2-7 | TRBV7-9 | ASSFISGPYEQY
NA | TRBJ2-7 | TRBV3-1/TRBV3-2 | ASSQLTTSYEQY
NA | TRBJ2-7 | TRBV29-1 | SVEAQGQGVEQY
NA | TRBJ2-3 | TRBV7-2 | ASSLEGRGGTDTQY
NA | TRBJ1-3 | TRBV5-1 | ASSLAQVSSGNTIY
NA | TRBJ2-1 | TRBV3-1/TRBV3-2 | ASSHKAEESSYNEQF